Following are 10 T cell receptor beta chains from one sample sequenced in a study of T-cell reconstitution after alpha-beta-depleted transplantation in children. Molecular barcoding with unique molecular identifiers was used for the TCRbeta library. TCRdb reprocessed the PCR reads with MiXCR, giving one entry per CDR3 protein. The sample has about a million distinct CDR3 sequences; around 30% are singletons. The sequences come from PBMCs, mostly from graft donor cells, collected 360 days after TCRalphabeta/CD19-depleted stem cell transplant. Receptor source: a boy younger than two who had a stem cell transplant for SCID, so the T cells may come from the graft donor.

This sequence joins TRBV7-8 and TRBJ2-7; the D call may be TRBD1 or TRBD2 (5 bases each). CDR1 and CDR2 from the germline V gene are SGHVS and FQNEAQ. The CDR3 contains 15 residues. The V end was cut by 7 bases, the J end by 6 bases, with 22 bases between. CDR3 nucleotide sequence: TGTGCCAGCACCCTATGGGACGTATCAAAAGGCGAGCAGTACTTC. It translates to CASTLWDVSKGEQYF.

This clonotype was found a few times. The V and J genes are TRBV27 and TRBJ1-6, with 7 bases aligning to TRBD1. The junction had 5 bases not matched to a gene; V was cut back by 5 bases and J by 4 bases. Germline CDR1 reads MNHEY; CDR2 reads SMNVEV (reference sequence). The CDR3 has 15 residues. The CDR3 loop reads CASSPRGDYNSPLHF. The CDR3 nucleotides read TGTGCCAGCAGTCCCAGGGGGGATTATAATTCACCCCTCCACTTT.

This chain uses TRBV27 with TRBJ2-3, with TRBD1 matching 8 bases. This CDR3 has 18 residues. The J segment lost 6 bases and the V segment lost 6 bases, leaving 20 bases of the junction unmatched. Germline-derived CDR1 and CDR2 are MNHEY and SMNVEV (reference sequence). This CDR3 is CASRRRGFIIQGADTQYF. For the CDR3, the DNA is TGTGCCAGCAGGCGTCGTGGGTTCATAATTCAGGGGGCCGATACGCAGTATTTT.

To note about this clonotype: A much larger clone is a single base away; this may be a read error. The chain has TRBV7-9 and TRBJ1-5; D gene unclear. The ends were cut back, 5 bases at V and 2 bases at J, with 7 bases in the middle. Germline V gene data show CDR1 as SEHNR and CDR2 as FQNEAQ (reference sequence). The CDR3 consists of 13 residues. The CDR3 loop is CASSHQGNQPQHF. The CDR3, as DNA: TGTGCCAGCAGCCACCAGGGCAATCAGCCCCAGCATTTT.

A few counts support this clonotype. The rearrangement joins TRBV11-2 to TRBJ2-7, with 7 bases that match TRBD2. The CDR3 has 14 residues. The germline V gene encodes CDR1 SGHAT and CDR2 FQNNGV. V gave up 5 bases and J gave up 2 bases; unmatched junction bases: 6. The CDR3 region has the DNA TGTGCCAGCAGCCCTCTCCGGGGGGCCTACGAGCAGTACTTC. It is translated as CASSPLRGAYEQYF.

The chain has TRBV24-1 and TRBJ2-3, with 8 bases that match TRBD2. The CDR3 contains 19 residues. Trimming at V came to 5 bases and at J to 0 bases, leaving 15 bases not matched to a gene. CDR1 KGHDR and CDR2 SFDVKD come from the germline V gene. CDR3 loop: CATSGQGSGGGASTDTQYF. CDR3 DNA: TGTGCCACCAGTGGCCAGGGGAGCGGGGGCGGTGCTAGCACAGATACGCAGTATTTT.

This clonotype was observed a handful of times. The chain joins TRBV7-2 to TRBJ2-3; possible D gene TRBD2, 5 bases. This CDR3 is built from 15 residues. V was cut by 6 bases and J by 2 bases, with 15 bases left in between. The germline CDR1 and CDR2 sequences are SGHTA and FQGNSA. The CDR3 nucleotides read TGTGCCAGCAGTGGTCGCGGGTCAGACACAGATACGCAGTATTTT. Residues: CASSGRGSDTDTQYF.

This clonotype was observed a few times. V is TRBV7-2 and J is TRBJ2-5, with D perhaps matching TRBD2 (6 bases). Trimming left V 5 bases short and J 2 bases short, with 12 bases between. The CDR3 spans 14 residues. CDR1 is SGHTA and CDR2 is FQGNSA in the germline V gene. This chain's CDR3 is CASSAGFLQETQYF. The CDR3 DNA follows: TGTGCCAGCAGCGCGGGATTTCTTCAAGAGACCCAGTACTTC.

The chain recombines TRBV6-5 with TRBJ2-2, with TRBD1 identical over 9 bases. Per germline, CDR1 MNHEY and CDR2 SVGAGI. The CDR3 spans 16 residues. Trimming took 2 bases from V and 6 from J; bases not matched to a gene: 7. The CDR3 nucleotides read TGTGCCAGCAGTTACCTCACCCGGACAGGGGCCGGGGAGCTGTTTTTT. Translation: CASSYLTRTGAGELFF.

This clonotype was observed a few times. V is TRBV12-3 or TRBV12-4 and J is TRBJ2-5, with D possibly being TRBD1 (6 bases). V was cut by 6 bases and J by 5 bases, with 22 bases left in between. This CDR3 region has 16 residues. The CDR3 region is CASSRDNRELRETQYF. Written as DNA, the CDR3 is TGTGCCAGCAGCCGGGATAACAGGGAGCTTCGCGAGACCCAGTACTTC.